This T cell receptor (beta chain) was documented in a study of blood T cell repertoires in COVID-19. As for the study in general: T cells, B-cell-depleted T cells, or PBMCs supplied cDNA or gDNA.

Germline lookup yields CDR1 SEHNR and CDR2 FQNEAQ (reference sequence). The V and J ends lost 3 bases and 5 bases respectively, with 11 bases between them. This CDR3 region has 14 residues. TCRdb keeps only in-frame clones here, not all; method: immunoSEQ multiplex PCR. The table shows 300,000 to 350,000 clones, with around 90% occurring only once. The sequence was collected from a woman younger than 30 with acute COVID-19. Material: PBMCs or T cells enriched from blood (not recorded which). The J gene is TRBJ1-3, the V gene TRBV7-9; weak D call: TRBD1 (6 bases). Here the CDR3 reads CASSLSRGRNTIYF. DNA for the CDR3: TGTGCCAGCAGCTTGTCCAGGGGAAGAAACACCATATATTTT.